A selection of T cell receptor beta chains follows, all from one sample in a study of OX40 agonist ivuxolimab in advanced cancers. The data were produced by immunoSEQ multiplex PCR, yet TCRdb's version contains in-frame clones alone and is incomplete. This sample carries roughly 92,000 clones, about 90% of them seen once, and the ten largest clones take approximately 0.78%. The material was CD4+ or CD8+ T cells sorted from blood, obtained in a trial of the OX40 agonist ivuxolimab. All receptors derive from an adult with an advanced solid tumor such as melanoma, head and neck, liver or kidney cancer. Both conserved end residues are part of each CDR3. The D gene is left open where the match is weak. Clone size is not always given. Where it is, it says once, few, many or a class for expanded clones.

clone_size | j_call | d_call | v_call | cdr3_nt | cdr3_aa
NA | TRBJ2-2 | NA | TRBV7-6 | TGTGCCAGCAGCTTAACAGGGACGAACACCGGGGAGCTGTTTTTT | CASSLTGTNTGELFF
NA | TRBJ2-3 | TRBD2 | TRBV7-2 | TGTGCCAGCAGCCCGCCGCGACTAGCCGGCACAGATACGCAGTATTTT | CASSPPRLAGTDTQYF
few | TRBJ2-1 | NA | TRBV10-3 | TGTGCCATCAGGCCGGGACCCGACAATGAGCAGTTCTTC | CAIRPGPDNEQFF
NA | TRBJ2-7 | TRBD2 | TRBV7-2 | TGTGCCAGCAGCGCGGGGGGGGGACTGATCTACGAGCAGTACTTC | CASSAGGGLIYEQYF
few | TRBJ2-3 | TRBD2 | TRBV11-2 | TGTGCCAGCAGCTTATTTTCGGGAGGGCCGGCAGATACGCAGTATTTT | CASSLFSGGPADTQYF
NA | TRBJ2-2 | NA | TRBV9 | TGTGCCAGCAGCGTAGCAGGGGCGGCCTCCGGGGAGCTGTTTTTT | CASSVAGAASGELFF
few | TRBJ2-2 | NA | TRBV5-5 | TGTGCCAGCAGACTGGGACCTAACACCGGGGAGCTGTTTTTT | CASRLGPNTGELFF
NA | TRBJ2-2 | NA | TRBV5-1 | TGCGCCAGCAGCTCCGAACCGGGACTTTACACCGGGGAGCTGTTTTTT | CASSSEPGLYTGELFF
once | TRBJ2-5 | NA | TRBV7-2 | TGTGCCAGCAGCTGGAATGACGGGGCGACCCTGACCCAGTACTTC | CASSWNDGATLTQYF
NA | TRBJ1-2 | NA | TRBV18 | TGTGCCAGCTCACTAGGAGACTATGGCTACACCTTC | CASSLGDYGYTF
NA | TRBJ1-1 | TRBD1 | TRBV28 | TGTGCCAGCAGTCCATGGACAGGGAACAACACTGAAGCTTTCTTT | CASSPWTGNNTEAFF
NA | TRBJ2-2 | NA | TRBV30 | TGTGCCTGGAGGAACCAGCCAGACACCGGGGAGCTGTTTTTT | CAWRNQPDTGELFF
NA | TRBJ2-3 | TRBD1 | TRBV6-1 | TGTGCCAGCAGTGTGCCCCCCGGGACAGGGGACCGTGATACGCAGTATTTT | CASSVPPGTGDRDTQYF
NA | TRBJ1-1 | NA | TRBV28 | TGTGCCAGCAGTTTACCTCTAAACACTGAAGCTTTCTTT | CASSLPLNTEAFF
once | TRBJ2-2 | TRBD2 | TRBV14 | TGTGCCAGTGGACTAGCGGGAGGCACCGGGGAGCTGTTTTTT | CASGLAGGTGELFF
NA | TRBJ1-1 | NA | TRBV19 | TGTGCCAGTAGTATTGCGATGTTAGCGAGAGCTGAAGCTTTCTTT | CASSIAMLARAEAFF
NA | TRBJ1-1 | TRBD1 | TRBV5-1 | TGCGCCAGCAGCTTGGAAGGGACAGTGAACACTGAAGCTTTCTTT | CASSLEGTVNTEAFF
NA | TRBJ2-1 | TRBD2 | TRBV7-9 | TGTGCCAGCAGCCCCCAAGCGGGAGGGATCGGTAATGAGCAGTTCTTC | CASSPQAGGIGNEQFF
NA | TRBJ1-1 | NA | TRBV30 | TGTGCCTGTTTACCCGGGACGCGGATTGAAGCTTTCTTT | CACLPGTRIEAFF
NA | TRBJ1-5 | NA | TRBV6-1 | TGTGCCAGCAGTGAATTCATCACAGCGGGGCAGCCCCAGCATTTT | CASSEFITAGQPQHF
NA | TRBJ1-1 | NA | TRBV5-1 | TGCGCCAGCAGCTCCCCGAAATTCTCTGTGAACACTGAAGCTTTCTTT | CASSSPKFSVNTEAFF
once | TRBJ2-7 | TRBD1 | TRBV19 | TGTGCCACGACGAAGGACAGGACGACCTACGAGCAGTACTTC | CATTKDRTTYEQYF
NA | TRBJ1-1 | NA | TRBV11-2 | TGTGCCAGCAGCGCCACAAGGAGGACTGAAGCTTTCTTT | CASSATRRTEAFF
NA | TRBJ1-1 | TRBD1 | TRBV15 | TGTGCCACCAGCAAGGAGGGGGCAGGGAACACTGAAGCTTTCTTT | CATSKEGAGNTEAFF
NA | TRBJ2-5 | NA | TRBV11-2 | TGTGCCAGCAGCTTAAATGCAGGGGTAGGGTCAGAGACCCAGTACTTC | CASSLNAGVGSETQYF
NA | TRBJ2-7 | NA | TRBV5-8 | TGTGCCAGCAGCTTGGGCCAGCCGCTTTGGGAGCAGTACTTC | CASSLGQPLWEQYF
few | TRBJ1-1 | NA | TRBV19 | TGTGCCAGTAGGTTTAATGAGGACACTGAAGCTTTCTTT | CASRFNEDTEAFF
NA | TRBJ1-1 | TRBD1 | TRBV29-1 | TGCAGCGTTGAAGTGGGACAGAGATCCACTGAAGCTTTCTTT | CSVEVGQRSTEAFF
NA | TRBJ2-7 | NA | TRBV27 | TGTGCCAGCAGTTTATATCCTATTGGATCCTACGAGCAGTACTTC | CASSLYPIGSYEQYF
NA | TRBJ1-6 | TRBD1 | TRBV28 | TGTGCCAGCAGACCCGGGACAGATAATTCACCCCTCCACTTT | CASRPGTDNSPLHF
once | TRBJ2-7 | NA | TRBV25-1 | TGTGCCAGCAGTGAGGGGCAGCAACGCTACGAGCAGTACTTC | CASSEGQQRYEQYF
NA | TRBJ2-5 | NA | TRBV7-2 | TGTGCCAGCAGCTTACTCAGGGGCCAAGAGACCCAGTACTTC | CASSLLRGQETQYF
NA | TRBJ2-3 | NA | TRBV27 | TGTGCCAGCAGTTTGAGACTAGATGGCACAGATACGCAGTATTTT | CASSLRLDGTDTQYF
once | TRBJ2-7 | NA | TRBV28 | TGTGCCAGCGGAGATGCGGGATACGAGCAGTACTTC | CASGDAGYEQYF
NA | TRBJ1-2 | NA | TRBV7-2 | TGTGCCAGCAGCTTTGCAGAGGGTGGGGGCTACACCTTC | CASSFAEGGGYTF
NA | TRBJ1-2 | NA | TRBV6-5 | TGTGCCAGCAGTTACTCGAGTTTCAAGGGTGATGGCTACACCTTC | CASSYSSFKGDGYTF
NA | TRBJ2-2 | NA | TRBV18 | TGTGCCAGCTCACCAGGCCAGGACACCGGGGAGCTGTTTTTT | CASSPGQDTGELFF
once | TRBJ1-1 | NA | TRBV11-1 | TGTGCCAGCAGCTTAGGGGCACCAACTGAAGCTTTCTTT | CASSLGAPTEAFF
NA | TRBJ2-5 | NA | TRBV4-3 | TGCGCCAGCAGCCCGGGGTTGGGTCCCCAAGAGACCCAGTACTTC | CASSPGLGPQETQYF
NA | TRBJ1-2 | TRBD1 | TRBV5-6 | TGTGCCAGCAGCTTGGAAACAGGGGGCTATGACTATGGCTACACCTTC | CASSLETGGYDYGYTF
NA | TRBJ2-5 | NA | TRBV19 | TGTGCCAGTAGTCCCCAAAGACGAGAGACCCAGTACTTC | CASSPQRRETQYF